The TCR beta chain described here comes from a study of glioma-infiltrating T cells after dendritic cell vaccination. Turning to this clone: As yet, its antigen is unknown.

Primers: 60 V beta forward and 13 J beta reverse. Assay: immunoSEQ multiplex PCR; the TCRdb copy retains only in-frame clones and omits some. The data contain 50,000 to 60,000 clones, about 80% of them seen just once; the ten biggest clones take up approximately 14%. Described time point: after dendritic cell vaccination, including at tumor progression/relapse. Patients had residual fresh-frozen tumor tissue and more than two years of survival data. Germline V gene sequence: CDR1 SNHLY, CDR2 FYNNEI. This CDR3 region has 15 residues. V shed 5 bases and J shed 4 bases, with 17 bases lying between them. Overall study results and limits: Complete blood and tumor specimen sets were limited to few patients.

The sample consisted of blood, taken after dendritic cell vaccination. The origin of this receptor is a human donor with glioblastoma. This chain connects TRBV2 to TRBJ1-1; no reliable D call. The CDR3 nucleotides are TGTGCCAGCAGTTCCGAGGGTCAGGATCTCACTGAAGCTTTCTTT. Translated, it gives CASSSEGQDLTEAFF.